This T cell receptor beta chain was sequenced for a study of T cell repertoires in cytomegalovirus infection (dated by TCRdb to the late 2010s). Concerning the study at large: Donor HLA type was relevant to the analysis, because carriage of CMV infection together with the matching HLA type was indicated by public TCR beta signatures.

CDR1 and CDR2 (PRHDT, FYEKMQ) derive from the germline V gene (reference sequence). The germline ends are 13 bases apart after V is trimmed by 3 bases and J by 8 bases. The CDR3 has 14 amino acids, counting the end cysteine and phenylalanine. Kept here is only the CDR3 DNA, which spans 42 bases and is read in frame from base 1. This clonotype was counted between two and nine times. Its antigen is unknown. No much larger clonotype is one base removed from it; base qualities were not supplied. Broader findings and caveats from the paper: The ex vivo response was dominated by HLA-C-restricted CMV-specific TCR beta clonotypes, and the single most frequent clonotype in two of eight donors was supplied by these HLA-C-restricted clonotypes. Carriers of CMV infection plus the relevant HLA type were discriminated by the cumulative frequency of public TCR beta family members in the study cohort and in an independent roughly 380-donor cohort.

The sample was run on an Illumina HiSeq 1500. TCRdb redid the processing of the public reads, applying fastp at Q25 and MiXCR, and retained in-frame beta chains. Each CDR3 protein appears once, grouped with its most common genes and DNA. For this sample the table gives almost 500,000 distinct CDR3 sequences, of which roughly 12% were detected only once. The top ten clonotypes cover more than 8.5% of the sample. The chain links TRBV13 with TRBJ1-4, with the D gene too uncertain to name. Material for sequencing was PBMCs. This TCR was recovered from a human donor in good health (CMV status not recorded). Some clones in this sample may be carry-over from other donors' samples. The CDR3 amino acid sequence is: CASSLRGLWEKLFF. At the DNA level, the sequence is TGTGCCAGCAGCTTGCGAGGATTGTGGGAAAAACTGTTTTTT. The variable domain in full, with residues beyond the CDR3 obtained from the reference TRBV13 and TRBJ1-4 genes, is AAGVIQSPRHLIKEKRETATLKCYPIPRHDTVYWYQQGPGQDPQFLISFYEKMQSDKGSIPDRFSAQQFSDYHSELNMSSLELGDSALYFCASSLRGLWEKLFFGSGTQLSVL.